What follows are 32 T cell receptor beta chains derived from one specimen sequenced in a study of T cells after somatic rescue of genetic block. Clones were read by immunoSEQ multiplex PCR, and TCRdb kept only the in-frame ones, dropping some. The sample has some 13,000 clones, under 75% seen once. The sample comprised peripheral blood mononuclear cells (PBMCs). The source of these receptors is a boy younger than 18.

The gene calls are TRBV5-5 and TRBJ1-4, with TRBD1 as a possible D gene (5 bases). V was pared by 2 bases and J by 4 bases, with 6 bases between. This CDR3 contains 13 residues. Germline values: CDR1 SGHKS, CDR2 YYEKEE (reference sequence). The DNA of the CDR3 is TGTGCCAGCAGCTTTAGGGGTAATGAAAAACTGTTTTTT. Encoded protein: CASSFRGNEKLFF.

The CDR3 is CASSPGSGAPYNEQFF. The DNA for the CDR3 is TGTGCCAGCTCACCAGGTAGCGGGGCTCCCTACAATGAGCAGTTCTTC. The V gene is TRBV18, the J gene TRBJ2-1; TRBD2 agrees at 8 bases. V shed 2 bases, J shed 2 bases, and the junction held 5 bases outside the gene matches. Per germline, CDR1 KGHSH and CDR2 LQKENI. The CDR3 is 16 amino acids.

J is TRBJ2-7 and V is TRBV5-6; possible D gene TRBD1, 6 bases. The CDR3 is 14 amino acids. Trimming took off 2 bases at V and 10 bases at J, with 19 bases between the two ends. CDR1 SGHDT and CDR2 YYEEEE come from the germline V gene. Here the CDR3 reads CASSFPFAGAKQYF. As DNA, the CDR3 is TGTGCCAGCAGCTTCCCCTTTGCAGGGGCGAAACAGTACTTC. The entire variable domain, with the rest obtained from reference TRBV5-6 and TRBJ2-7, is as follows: DAGVTQSPTHLIKTRGQQVTLRCSPKSGHDTVSWYQQALGQGPQFIFQYYEEEERQRGNFPDRFSGHQFPNYSSELNVNALLLGDSALYLCASSFPFAGAKQYFGPGTRLTVT.

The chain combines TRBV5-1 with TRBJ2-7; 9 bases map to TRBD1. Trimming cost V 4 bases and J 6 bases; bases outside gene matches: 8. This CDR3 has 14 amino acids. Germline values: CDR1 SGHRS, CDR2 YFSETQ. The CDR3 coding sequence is TGCGCCAGCAGCCTCTGGACAGGGGCAAGCGAGCAGTACTTC. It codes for CASSLWTGASEQYF.

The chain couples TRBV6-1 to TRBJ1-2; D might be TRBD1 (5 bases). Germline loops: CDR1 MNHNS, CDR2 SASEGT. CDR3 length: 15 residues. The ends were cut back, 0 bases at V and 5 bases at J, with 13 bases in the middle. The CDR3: CASSEANRGLYGYTF. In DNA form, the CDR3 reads TGTGCCAGCAGTGAAGCGAACCGGGGGTTGTATGGCTACACCTTC.

The CDR3 protein is CASSVATAGEQFF. The CDR3 nucleotides read TGTGCCAGCAGCGTAGCTACGGCGGGAGAGCAGTTCTTC. This chain uses TRBV9 with TRBJ2-1, with D perhaps TRBD2 (6 bases). This CDR3 region has 13 residues. The V gene's germline CDR1 is SGDLS and CDR2 YYNGEE. V shed 0 bases and J shed 10 bases, with 11 bases lying between them.

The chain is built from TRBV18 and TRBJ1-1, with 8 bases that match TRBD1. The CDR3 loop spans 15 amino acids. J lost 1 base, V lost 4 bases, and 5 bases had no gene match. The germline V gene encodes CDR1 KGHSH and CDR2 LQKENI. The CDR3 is CASSRPDRGNTEAFF. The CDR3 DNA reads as TGTGCCAGCTCACGACCAGACAGGGGGAACACTGAAGCTTTCTTT.

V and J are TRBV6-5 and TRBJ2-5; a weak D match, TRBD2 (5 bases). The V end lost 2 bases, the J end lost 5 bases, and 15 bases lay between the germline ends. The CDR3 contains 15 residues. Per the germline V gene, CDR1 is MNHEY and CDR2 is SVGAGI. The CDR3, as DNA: TGTGCCAGCAGTTACCGGGGTCCTCGGGGTGAGACCCAGTACTTC. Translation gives CASSYRGPRGETQYF.

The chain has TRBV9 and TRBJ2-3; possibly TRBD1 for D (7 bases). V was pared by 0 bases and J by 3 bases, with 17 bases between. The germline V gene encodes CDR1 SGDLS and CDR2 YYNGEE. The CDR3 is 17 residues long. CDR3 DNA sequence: TGTGCCAGCAGCGTAGGGAGGGGGCTAGCTATTACAGATACGCAGTATTTT. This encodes CASSVGRGLAITDTQYF. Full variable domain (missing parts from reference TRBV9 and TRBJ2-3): DSGVTQTPKHLITATGQRVTLRCSPRSGDLSVYWYQQSLDQGLQFLIQYYNGEERAKGNILERFSAQQFPDLHSELNLSSLELGDSALYFCASSVGRGLAITDTQYFGPGTRLTVL.

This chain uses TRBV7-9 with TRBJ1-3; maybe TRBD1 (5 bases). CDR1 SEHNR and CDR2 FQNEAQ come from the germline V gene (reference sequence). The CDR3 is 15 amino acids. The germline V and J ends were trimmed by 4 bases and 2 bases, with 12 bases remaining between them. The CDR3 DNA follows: TGTGCCAGCAGCTCTCCAGGGAGCCCTGGAAACACCATATATTTT. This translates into CASSSPGSPGNTIYF.

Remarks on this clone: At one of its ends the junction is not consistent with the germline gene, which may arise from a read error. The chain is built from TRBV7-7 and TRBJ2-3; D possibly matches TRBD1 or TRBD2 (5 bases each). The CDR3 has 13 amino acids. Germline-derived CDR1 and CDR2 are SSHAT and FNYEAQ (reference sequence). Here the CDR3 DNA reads TGTGCTAGCAGCTTATTGGGGGCAGATACGCAGTATTTT. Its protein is CASSLLGADTQYF.

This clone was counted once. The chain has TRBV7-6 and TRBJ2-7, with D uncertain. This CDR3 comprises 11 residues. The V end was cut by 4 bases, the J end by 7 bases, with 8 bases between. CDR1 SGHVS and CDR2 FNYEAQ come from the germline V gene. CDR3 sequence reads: CASSSSTEQYF. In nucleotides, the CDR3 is TGTGCCAGCAGCTCTAGTACTGAGCAGTACTTC.

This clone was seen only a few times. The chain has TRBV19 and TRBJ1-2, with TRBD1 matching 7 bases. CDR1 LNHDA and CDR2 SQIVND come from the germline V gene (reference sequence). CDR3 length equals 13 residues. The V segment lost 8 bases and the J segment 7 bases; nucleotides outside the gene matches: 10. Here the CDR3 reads CASVSRDRVGYTF. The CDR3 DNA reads TGTGCCAGTGTTTCACGCGACAGGGTTGGCTACACCTTC.

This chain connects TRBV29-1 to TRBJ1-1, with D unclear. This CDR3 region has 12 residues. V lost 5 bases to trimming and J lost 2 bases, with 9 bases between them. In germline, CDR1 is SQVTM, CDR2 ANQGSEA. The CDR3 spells CSVWALNTEAFF. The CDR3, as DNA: TGCAGCGTTTGGGCACTTAACACTGAAGCTTTCTTT.

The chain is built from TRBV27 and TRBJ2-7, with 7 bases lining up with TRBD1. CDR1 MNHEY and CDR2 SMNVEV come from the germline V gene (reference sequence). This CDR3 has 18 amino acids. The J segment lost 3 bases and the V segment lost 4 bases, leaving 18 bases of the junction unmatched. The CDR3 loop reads CASSSNLIQGRRGYEQYF. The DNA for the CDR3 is TGTGCCAGCAGTTCCAACCTTATACAGGGGAGAAGGGGCTACGAGCAGTACTTC.

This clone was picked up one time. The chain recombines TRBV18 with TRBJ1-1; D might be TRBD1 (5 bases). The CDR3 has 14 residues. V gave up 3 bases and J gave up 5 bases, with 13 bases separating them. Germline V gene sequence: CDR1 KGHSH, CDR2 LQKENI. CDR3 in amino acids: CASSPGTRGTEAFF. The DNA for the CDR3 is TGTGCCAGCTCACCCGGGACCCGGGGGACTGAAGCTTTCTTT.

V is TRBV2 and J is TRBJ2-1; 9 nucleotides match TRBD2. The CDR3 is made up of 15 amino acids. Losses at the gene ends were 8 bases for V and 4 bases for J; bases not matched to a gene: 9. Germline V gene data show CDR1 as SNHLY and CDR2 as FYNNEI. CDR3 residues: CASEKGLAIYNEQFF. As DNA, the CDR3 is TGTGCCAGCGAAAAGGGACTAGCAATATACAATGAGCAGTTCTTC.

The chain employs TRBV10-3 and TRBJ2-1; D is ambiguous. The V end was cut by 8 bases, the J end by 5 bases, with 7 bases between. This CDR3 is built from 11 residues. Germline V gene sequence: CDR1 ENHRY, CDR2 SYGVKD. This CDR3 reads CAIAQDNEQFF. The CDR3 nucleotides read TGTGCCATCGCCCAAGACAATGAGCAGTTCTTC.

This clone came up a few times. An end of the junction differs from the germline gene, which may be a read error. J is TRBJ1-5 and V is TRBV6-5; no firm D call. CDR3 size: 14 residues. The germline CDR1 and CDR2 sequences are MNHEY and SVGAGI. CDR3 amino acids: CAISESSSNQPQHF. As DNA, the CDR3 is TGTGCCATCAGTGAGTCCAGTAGCAATCAGCCCCAGCATTTT.

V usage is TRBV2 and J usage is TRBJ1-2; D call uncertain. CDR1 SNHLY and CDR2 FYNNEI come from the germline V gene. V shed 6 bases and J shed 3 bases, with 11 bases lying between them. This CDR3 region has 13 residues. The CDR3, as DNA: TGTGCCAGCAGCGTTAGGGAGGACTATGGCTACACCTTC. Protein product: CASSVREDYGYTF. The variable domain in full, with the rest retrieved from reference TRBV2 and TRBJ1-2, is EPEVTQTPSHQVTQMGQEVILRCVPISNHLYFYWYRQILGQKVEFLVSFYNNEISEKSEIFDDQFSVERPDGSNFTLKIRSTKLEDSAMYFCASSVREDYGYTFGSGTRLTVV.

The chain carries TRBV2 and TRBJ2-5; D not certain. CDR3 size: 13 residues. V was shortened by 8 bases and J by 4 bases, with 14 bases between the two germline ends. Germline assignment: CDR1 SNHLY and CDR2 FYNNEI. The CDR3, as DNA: TGTGCCAGCCAAGGAGCAGGACGAGAGACCCAGTACTTC. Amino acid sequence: CASQGAGRETQYF.

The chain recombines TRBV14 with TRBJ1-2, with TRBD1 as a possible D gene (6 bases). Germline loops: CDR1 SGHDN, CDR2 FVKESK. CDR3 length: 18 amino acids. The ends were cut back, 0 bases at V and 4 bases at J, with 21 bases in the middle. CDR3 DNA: TGTGCCAGCAGCCAAGATAGGCTTGGGCAGGGGATGGGCTATGGCTACACCTTC. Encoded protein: CASSQDRLGQGMGYGYTF.

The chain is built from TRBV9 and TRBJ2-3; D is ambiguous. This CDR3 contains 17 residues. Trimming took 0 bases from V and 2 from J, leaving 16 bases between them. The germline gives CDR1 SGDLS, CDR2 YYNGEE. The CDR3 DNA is TGTGCCAGCAGCGTAGGGCAGGTCCTCCTCTTCACAGATACGCAGTATTTT. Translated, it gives CASSVGQVLLFTDTQYF.

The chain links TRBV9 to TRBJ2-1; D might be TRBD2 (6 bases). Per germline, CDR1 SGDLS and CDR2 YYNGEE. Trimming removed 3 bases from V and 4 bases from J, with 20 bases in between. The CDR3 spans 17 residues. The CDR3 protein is CASSARGLLVRYNEQFF. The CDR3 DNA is TGTGCCAGCAGCGCCCGAGGACTATTAGTCCGATACAATGAGCAGTTCTTC.

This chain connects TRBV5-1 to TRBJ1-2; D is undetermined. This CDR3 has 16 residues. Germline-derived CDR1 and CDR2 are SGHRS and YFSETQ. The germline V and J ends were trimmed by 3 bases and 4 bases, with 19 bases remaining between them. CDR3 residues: CASSWREAEGPYGYTF. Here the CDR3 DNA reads TGCGCCAGCAGCTGGAGGGAGGCCGAAGGCCCCTATGGCTACACCTTC.

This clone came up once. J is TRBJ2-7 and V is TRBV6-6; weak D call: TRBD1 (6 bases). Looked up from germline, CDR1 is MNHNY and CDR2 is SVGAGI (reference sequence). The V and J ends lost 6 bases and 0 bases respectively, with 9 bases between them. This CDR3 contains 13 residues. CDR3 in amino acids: CASSSQGSYEQYF. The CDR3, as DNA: TGTGCCAGCAGCTCACAGGGCTCCTACGAGCAGTACTTC.

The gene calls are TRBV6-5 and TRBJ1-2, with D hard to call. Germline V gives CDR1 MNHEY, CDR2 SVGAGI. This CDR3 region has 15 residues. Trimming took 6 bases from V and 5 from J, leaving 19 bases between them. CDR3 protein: CASSPIGSGRYGYTF. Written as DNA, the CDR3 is TGTGCCAGCAGCCCCATCGGGTCTGGACGGTATGGCTACACCTTC.

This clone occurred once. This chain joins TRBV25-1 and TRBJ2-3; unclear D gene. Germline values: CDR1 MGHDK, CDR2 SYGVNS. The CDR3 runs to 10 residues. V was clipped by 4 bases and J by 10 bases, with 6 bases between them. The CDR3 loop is CASSGRAQYF. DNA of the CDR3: TGTGCCAGCAGTGGAAGGGCGCAGTATTTT.

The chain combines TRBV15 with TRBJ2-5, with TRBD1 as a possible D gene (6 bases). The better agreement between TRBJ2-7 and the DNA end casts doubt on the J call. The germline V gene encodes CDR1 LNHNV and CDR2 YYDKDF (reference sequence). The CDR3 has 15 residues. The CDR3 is CATSRVVGAPYEQYF. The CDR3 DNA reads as TGTGCCACCAGCAGAGTCGTGGGGGCTCCCTACGAGCAGTACTTC.

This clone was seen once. For the CDR3, the DNA is TGTGCCAGCCAACCCCCCCACTACAATGAGCAGTTCTTC. Encoded protein: CASQPPHYNEQFF. The chain combines TRBV19 with TRBJ2-1, with unresolved D. Per the germline V gene, CDR1 is LNHDA and CDR2 is SQIVND (reference sequence). Trimming pared 9 bases from V and 3 bases from J, leaving 12 bases between. This CDR3 is built from 13 residues.

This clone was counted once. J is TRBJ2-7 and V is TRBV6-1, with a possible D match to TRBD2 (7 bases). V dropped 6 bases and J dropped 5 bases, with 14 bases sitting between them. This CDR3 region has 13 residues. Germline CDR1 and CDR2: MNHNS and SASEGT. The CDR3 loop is CASSAGAHDEQYF. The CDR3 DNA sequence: TGTGCCAGCAGCGCGGGGGCCCACGACGAGCAGTACTTC.

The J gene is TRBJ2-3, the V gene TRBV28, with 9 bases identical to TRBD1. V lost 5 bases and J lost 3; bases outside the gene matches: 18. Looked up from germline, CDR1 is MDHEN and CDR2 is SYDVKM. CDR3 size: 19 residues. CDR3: CASSRILGWGQGTTDTQYF. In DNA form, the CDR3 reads TGTGCCAGCAGTCGGATCTTGGGGTGGGGACAGGGAACGACAGATACGCAGTATTTT.